This section outlines one T cell receptor (beta chain) sequence together with its context. Its antigen remains unknown. This CDR3 spans 13 amino acids. Trimming shortened V by 5 bases and J by 6 bases, and 13 bases separated the two germline ends. This record comes from a study of T-cell memory formation after mild COVID-19. In the study overall: Clustering of TCRs was largely donor specific.

General study results and limits: CD4+ clones that contracted lay mainly in CM and EM; CD8+ ones lay in EMRA.

5'RACE with constant-segment primers yielded barcoded, UMI-tagged TCR alpha and TCR beta cDNA libraries. TCRdb fed the 5' RACE reads into MiXCR, producing one record per CDR3 protein. The table records roughly 190,000 distinct CDR3 sequences, around 25% of them present only once. The sample comprised PBMCs or a T cell subset sorted from them (not recorded which). The V call is TRBV12-3 or TRBV12-4, the J call TRBJ2-5, with D maybe TRBD1 (6 bases). The TCR originated in an adult woman who had mild COVID-19 (a few samples of this study predate the infection). Cell type and time point are not known. The CDR3 loop is CASSPDRRQTQYF. In DNA form, the CDR3 reads TGTGCCAGCAGTCCCGACAGGCGACAGACCCAGTACTTC.